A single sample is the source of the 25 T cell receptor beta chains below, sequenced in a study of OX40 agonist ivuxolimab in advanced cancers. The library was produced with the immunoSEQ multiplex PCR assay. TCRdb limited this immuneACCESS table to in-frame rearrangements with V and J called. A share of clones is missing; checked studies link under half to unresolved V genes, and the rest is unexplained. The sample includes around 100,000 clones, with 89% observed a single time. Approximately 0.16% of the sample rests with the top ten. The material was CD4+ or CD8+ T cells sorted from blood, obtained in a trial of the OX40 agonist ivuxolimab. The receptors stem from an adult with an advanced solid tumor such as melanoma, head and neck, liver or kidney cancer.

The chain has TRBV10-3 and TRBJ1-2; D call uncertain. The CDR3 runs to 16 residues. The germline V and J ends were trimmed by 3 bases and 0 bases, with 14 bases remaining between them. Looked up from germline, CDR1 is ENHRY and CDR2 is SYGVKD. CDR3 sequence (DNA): TGTGCCATCAGTGATGGTTGGGCCGCGTCTAACTATGGCTACACCTTC. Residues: CAISDGWAASNYGYTF.

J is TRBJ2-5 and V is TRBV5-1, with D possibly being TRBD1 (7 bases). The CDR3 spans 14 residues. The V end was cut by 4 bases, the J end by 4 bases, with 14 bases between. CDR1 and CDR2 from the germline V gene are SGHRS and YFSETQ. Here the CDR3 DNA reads TGCGCCAGCAGCGCGGGACAGAGGGGAGAGACCCAGTACTTC. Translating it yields CASSAGQRGETQYF.

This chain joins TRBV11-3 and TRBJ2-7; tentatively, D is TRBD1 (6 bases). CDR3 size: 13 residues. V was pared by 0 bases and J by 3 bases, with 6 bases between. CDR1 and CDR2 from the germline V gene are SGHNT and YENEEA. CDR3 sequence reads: CASSLETGYEQYF. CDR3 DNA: TGTGCCAGCAGCTTAGAGACAGGCTACGAGCAGTACTTC.

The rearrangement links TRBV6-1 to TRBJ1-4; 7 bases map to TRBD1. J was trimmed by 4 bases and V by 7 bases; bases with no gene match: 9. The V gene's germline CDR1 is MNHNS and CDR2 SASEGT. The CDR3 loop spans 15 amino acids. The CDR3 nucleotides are TGTGCCAGCACTCCGAGGGGGCTGGTTAATGAAAAACTGTTTTTT. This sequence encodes CASTPRGLVNEKLFF.

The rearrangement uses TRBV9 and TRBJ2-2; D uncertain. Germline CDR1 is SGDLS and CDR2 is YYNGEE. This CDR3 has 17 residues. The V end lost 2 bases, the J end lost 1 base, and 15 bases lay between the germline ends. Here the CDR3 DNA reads TGTGCCAGCAGCGTTTGGAGCTTACTTCAGAACACCGGGGAGCTGTTTTTT. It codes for CASSVWSLLQNTGELFF.

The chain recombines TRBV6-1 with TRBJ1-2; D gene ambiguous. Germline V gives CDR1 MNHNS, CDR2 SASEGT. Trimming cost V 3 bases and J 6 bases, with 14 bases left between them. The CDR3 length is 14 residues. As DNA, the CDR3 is TGTGCCAGCAGTGACGTGGGAGGGCTAGATGGCTACACCTTC. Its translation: CASSDVGGLDGYTF.

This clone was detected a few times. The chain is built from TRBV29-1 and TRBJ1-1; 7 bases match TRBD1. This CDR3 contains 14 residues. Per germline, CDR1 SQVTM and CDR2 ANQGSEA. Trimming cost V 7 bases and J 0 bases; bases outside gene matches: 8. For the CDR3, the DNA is TGCAGCGATGGGGGGACAGCTTTGAACACTGAAGCTTTCTTT. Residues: CSDGGTALNTEAFF.

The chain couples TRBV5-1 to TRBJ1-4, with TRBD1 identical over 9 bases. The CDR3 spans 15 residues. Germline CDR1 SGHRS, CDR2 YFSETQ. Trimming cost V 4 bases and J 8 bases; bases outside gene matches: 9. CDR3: CASSGGQGTREKLFF. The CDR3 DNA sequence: TGCGCCAGCAGCGGGGGACAGGGAACTAGGGAAAAACTGTTTTTT.

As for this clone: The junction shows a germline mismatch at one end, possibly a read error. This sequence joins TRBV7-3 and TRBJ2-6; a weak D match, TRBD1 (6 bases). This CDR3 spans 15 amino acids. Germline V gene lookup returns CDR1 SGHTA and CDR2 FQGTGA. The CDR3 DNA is TGTGCCAGCAGCCCAGGGGCCTCTGGGGCCAACGTCCTGGCTTTC. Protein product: CASSPGASGANVLAF.

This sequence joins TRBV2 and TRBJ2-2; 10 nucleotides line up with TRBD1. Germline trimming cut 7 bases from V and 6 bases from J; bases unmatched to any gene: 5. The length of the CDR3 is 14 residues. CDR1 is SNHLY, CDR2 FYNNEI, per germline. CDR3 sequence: CASTRDRGAGELFF. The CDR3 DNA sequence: TGTGCCAGCACCCGGGACAGGGGCGCCGGGGAGCTGTTTTTT.

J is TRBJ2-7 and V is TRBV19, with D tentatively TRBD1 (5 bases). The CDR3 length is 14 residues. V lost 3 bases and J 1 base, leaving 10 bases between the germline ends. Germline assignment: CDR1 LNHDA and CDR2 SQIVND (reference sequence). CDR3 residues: CASSISQGSYEQYF. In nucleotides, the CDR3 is TGTGCCAGTAGTATTTCCCAGGGATCCTACGAGCAGTACTTC.

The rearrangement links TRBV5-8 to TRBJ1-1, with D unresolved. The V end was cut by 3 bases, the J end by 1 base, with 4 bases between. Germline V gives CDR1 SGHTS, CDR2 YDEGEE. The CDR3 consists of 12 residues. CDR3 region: CASSWRNTEAFF. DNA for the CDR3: TGTGCCAGCAGCTGGAGGAACACTGAAGCTTTCTTT.

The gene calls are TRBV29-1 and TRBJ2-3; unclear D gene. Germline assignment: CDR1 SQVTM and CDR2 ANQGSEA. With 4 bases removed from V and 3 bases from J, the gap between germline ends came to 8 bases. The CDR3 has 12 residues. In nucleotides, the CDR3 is TGCAGCGTTGTAGTAGGGACAGATACGCAGTATTTT. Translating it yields CSVVVGTDTQYF.

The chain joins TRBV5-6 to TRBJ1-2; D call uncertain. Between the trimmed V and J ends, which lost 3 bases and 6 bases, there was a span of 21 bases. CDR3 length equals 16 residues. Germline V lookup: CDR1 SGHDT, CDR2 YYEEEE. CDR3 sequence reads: CASSSQHSNALHGYTF. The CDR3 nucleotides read TGTGCCAGCAGCTCCCAACATTCCAACGCGTTACATGGCTACACCTTC.

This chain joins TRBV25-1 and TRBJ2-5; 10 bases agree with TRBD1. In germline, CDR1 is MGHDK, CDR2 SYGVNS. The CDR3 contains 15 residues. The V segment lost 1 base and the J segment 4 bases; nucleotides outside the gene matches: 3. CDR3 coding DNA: TGTGCCAGCAGTGAATTCCGACAGGGGGCAGAGACCCAGTACTTC. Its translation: CASSEFRQGAETQYF.

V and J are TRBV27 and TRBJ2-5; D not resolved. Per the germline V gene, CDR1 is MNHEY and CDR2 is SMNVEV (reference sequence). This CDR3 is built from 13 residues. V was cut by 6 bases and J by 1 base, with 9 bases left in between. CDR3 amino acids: CASSQRAQETQYF. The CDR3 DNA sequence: TGTGCCAGCAGCCAGCGTGCCCAAGAGACCCAGTACTTC.

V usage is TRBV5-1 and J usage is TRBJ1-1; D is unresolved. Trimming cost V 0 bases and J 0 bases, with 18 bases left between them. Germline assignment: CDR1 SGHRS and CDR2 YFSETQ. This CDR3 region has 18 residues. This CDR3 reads CASSLEFPQTGVNTEAFF. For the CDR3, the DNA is TGCGCCAGCAGCTTGGAGTTCCCCCAGACGGGAGTGAACACTGAAGCTTTCTTT.

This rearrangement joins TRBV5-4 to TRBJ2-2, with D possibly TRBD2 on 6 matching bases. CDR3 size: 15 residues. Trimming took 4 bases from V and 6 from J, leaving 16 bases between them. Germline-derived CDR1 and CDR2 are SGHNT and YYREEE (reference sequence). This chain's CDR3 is CASSIGPREAGELFF. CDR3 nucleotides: TGTGCCAGCAGCATCGGGCCTAGGGAGGCCGGGGAGCTGTTTTTT. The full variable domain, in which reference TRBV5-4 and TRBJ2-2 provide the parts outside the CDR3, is ETGVTQSPTHLIKTRGQQVTLRCSSQSGHNTVSWYQQALGQGPQFIFQYYREEENGRGNFPPRFSGLQFPNYSSELNVNALELDDSALYLCASSIGPREAGELFFGEGSRLTVL.

The CDR3 loop is CASSGGVAGVETQYF. Written as DNA, the CDR3 is TGCGCCAGCAGCGGGGGCGTAGCGGGAGTGGAGACCCAGTACTTC. This chain uses TRBV5-1 with TRBJ2-5; 9 bases are shared with TRBD2. The CDR3 has 15 residues. Germline values: CDR1 SGHRS, CDR2 YFSETQ. V shed 4 bases and J 5 bases; nucleotides not matched to a gene: 9.

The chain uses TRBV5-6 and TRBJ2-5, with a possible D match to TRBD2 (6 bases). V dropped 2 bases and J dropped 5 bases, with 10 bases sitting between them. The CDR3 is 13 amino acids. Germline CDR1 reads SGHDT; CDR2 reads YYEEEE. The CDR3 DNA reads TGTGCCAGCAGCTTTACTAGCACGGAGACCCAGTACTTC. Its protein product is CASSFTSTETQYF. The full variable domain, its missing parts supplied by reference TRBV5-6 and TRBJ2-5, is DAGVTQSPTHLIKTRGQQVTLRCSPKSGHDTVSWYQQALGQGPQFIFQYYEEEERQRGNFPDRFSGHQFPNYSSELNVNALLLGDSALYLCASSFTSTETQYFGPGTRLLVL.

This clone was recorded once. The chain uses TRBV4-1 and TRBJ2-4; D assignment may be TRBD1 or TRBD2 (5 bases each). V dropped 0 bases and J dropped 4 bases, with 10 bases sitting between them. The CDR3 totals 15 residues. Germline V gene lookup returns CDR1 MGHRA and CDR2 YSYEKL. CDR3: CASSQEPGRKNIQYF. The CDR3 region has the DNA TGCGCCAGCAGCCAAGAGCCGGGACGGAAAAACATTCAGTACTTC.

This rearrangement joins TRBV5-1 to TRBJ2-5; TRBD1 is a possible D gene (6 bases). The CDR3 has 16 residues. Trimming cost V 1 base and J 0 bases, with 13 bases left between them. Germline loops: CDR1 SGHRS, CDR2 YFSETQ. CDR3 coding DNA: TGCGCCAGCAGCTTGACCCAAGGACAGAACCAAGAGACCCAGTACTTC. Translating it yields CASSLTQGQNQETQYF.

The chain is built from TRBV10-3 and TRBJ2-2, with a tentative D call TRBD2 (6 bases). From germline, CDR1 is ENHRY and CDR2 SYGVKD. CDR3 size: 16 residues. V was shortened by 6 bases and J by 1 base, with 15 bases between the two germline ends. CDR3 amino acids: CAIRGGLTMNTGELFF. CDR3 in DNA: TGTGCCATCAGGGGAGGACTAACGATGAACACCGGGGAGCTGTTTTTT.

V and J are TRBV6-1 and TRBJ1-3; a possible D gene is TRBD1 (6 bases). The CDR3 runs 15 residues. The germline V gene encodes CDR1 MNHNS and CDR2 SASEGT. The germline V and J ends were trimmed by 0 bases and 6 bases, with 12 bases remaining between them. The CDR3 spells CASSEAVNRVNTIYF. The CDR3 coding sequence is TGTGCCAGCAGTGAAGCAGTTAACAGGGTAAACACCATATATTTT.

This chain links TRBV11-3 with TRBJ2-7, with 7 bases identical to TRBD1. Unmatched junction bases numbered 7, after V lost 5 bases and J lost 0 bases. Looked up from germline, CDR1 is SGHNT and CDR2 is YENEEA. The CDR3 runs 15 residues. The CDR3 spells CASSPNRDSSYEQYF. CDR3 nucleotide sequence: TGTGCCAGCAGCCCCAACCGGGACAGCTCCTACGAGCAGTACTTC.